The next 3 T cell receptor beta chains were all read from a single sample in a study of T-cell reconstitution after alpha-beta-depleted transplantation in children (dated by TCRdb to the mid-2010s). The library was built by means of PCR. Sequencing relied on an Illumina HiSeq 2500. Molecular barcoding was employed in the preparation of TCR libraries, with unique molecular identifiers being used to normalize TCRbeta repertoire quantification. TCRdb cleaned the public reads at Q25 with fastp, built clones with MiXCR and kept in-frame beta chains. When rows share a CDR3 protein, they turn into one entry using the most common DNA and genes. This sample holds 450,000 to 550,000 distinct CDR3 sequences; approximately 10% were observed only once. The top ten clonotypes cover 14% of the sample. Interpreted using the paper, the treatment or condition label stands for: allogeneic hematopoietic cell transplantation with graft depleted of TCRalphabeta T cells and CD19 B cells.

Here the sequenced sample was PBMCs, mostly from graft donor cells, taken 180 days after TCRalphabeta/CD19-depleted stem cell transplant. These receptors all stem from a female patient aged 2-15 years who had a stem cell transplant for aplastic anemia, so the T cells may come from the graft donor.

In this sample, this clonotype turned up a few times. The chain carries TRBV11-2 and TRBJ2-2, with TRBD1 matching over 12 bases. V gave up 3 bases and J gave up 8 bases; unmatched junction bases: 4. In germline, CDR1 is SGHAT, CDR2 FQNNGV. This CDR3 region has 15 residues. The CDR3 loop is CASSLGQGAFGELFF. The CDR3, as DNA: TGTGCCAGCAGCTTGGGACAGGGGGCCTTTGGGGAGCTGTTTTTT. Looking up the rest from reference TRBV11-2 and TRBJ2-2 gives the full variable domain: EAGVAQSPRYKIIEKRQSVAFWCNPISGHATLYWYQQILGQGPKLLIQFQNNGVVDDSQLPKDRFSAERLKGVDSTLKIQPAKLEDSAVYLCASSLGQGAFGELFFGEGSRLTVL.

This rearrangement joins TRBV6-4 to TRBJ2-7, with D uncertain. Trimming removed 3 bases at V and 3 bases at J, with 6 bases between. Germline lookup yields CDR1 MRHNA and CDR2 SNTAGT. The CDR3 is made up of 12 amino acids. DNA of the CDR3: TGTGCCAGCAGTGAAGAAATCTACGAGCAGTACTTC. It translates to CASSEEIYEQYF.

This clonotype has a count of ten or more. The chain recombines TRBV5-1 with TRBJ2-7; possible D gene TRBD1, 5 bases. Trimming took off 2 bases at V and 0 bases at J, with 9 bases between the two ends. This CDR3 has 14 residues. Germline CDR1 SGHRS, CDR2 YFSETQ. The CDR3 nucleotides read TGCGCCAGCAGCTTATTAGACAGCTCCTACGAGCAGTACGTC. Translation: CASSLLDSSYEQYV.